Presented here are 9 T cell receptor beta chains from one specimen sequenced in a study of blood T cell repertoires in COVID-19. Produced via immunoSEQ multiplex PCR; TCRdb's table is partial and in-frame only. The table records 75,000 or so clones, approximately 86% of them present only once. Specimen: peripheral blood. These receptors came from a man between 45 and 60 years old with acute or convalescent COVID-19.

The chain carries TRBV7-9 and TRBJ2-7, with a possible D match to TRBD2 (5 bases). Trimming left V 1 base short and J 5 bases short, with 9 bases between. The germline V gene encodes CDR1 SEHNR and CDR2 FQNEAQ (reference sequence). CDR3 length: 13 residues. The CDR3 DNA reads TGTGCCAGCAGCTTAGTTGTGGAGGACGAGCAGTACTTC. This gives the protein CASSLVVEDEQYF.

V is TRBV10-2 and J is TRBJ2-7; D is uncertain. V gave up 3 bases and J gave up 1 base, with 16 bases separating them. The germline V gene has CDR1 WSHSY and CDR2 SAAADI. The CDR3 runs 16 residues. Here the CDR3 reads CASSDLGVLPSYEQYF. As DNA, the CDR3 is TGCGCCAGCAGTGATTTAGGAGTCCTCCCTTCCTACGAGCAGTACTTC.

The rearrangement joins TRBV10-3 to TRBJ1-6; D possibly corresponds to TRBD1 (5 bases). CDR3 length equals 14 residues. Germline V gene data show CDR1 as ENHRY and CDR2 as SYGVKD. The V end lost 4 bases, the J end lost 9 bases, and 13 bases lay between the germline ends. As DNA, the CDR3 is TGTGCCATCAGTGGGGGGGTCGTGGGTTCACCCCTCCACTTT. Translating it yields CAISGGVVGSPLHF.

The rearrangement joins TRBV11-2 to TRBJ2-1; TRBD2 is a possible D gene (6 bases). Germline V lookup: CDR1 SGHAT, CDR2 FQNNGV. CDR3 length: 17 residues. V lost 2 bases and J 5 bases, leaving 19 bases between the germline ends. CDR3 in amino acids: CASSLRIRGLGNNEQFF. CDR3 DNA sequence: TGTGCCAGCAGCTTACGCATTAGGGGACTCGGAAACAATGAGCAGTTCTTC.

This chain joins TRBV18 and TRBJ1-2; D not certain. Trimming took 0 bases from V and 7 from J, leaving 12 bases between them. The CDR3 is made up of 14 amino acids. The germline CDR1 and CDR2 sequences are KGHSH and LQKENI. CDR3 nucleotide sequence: TGTGCCAGCTCACCACCGTCCGAAGCCCGTGGCTACACCTTC. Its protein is CASSPPSEARGYTF.

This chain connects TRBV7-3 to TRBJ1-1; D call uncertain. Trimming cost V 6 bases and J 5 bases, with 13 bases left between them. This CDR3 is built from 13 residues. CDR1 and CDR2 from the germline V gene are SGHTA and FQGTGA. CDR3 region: CASSFGVGTEAFF. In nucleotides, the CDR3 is TGTGCCAGCAGTTTCGGGGTGGGGACTGAAGCTTTCTTT.

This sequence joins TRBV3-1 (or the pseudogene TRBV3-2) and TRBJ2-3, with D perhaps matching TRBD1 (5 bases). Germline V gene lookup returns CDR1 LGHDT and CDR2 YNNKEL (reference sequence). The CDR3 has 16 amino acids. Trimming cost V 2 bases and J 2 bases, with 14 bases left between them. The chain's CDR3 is CASSQQGTPLTDTQYF. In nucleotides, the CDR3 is TGTGCCAGCAGCCAACAGGGTACGCCACTCACAGATACGCAGTATTTT.

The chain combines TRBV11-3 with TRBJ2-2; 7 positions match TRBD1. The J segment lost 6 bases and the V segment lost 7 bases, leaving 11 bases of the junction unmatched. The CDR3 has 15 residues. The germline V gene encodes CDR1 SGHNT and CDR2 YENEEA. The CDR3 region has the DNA TGTGCCAGCACTAGAAAAGGGGGCGAGCCCGGGGAGCTGTTTTTT. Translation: CASTRKGGEPGELFF.

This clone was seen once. The CDR3 sequence is CASSEQAYNQPQHF. The CDR3 bases are TGTGCCAGCAGTGAACAGGCCTACAATCAGCCCCAGCATTTT. This chain joins TRBV6-1 and TRBJ1-5; no definite D call. V was shortened by 2 bases and J by 3 bases, with 8 bases between the two germline ends. The CDR3 consists of 14 residues. The V gene's germline CDR1 is MNHNS and CDR2 SASEGT.